The sequence of this TCR beta chain was determined in a study of blood T cells in healthy people across ages. Study observations and caveats: While age rose, TCR beta diversity per million T cells dropped in a roughly linear way.

Donation came from healthy Caucasian individuals in Russia who were aged roughly 6 to 100. Extracted total RNA amounted to at least 5.5 micrograms for each sample. A J-beta primer mix and a sample-barcoded 5' primer were used in a second PCR of roughly 6 to 11 cycles. One entry per CDR3 protein results from TCRdb running MiXCR on the 5' RACE reads. The profile shows some 1.1 million distinct CDR3 sequences, roughly two fifths of them singletons. About this clonotype itself: Its antigen is unknown.

Germline lookup yields CDR1 LGHNA and CDR2 YSLEER. The CDR3 sequence is 16 residues long. The sequencing input was blood. The receptor was derived from a man younger than 35 in good health. The chain employs TRBV4-3 and TRBJ2-1; no definite D call. The end of the DNA aligns better with TRBJ2-7, so the J call may be wrong. This chain's CDR3 is CASSQDESRTYNEQYF. CDR3 coding DNA: TGCGCCAGCAGCCAAGATGAAAGTCGGACCTACAATGAGCAGTACTTC.